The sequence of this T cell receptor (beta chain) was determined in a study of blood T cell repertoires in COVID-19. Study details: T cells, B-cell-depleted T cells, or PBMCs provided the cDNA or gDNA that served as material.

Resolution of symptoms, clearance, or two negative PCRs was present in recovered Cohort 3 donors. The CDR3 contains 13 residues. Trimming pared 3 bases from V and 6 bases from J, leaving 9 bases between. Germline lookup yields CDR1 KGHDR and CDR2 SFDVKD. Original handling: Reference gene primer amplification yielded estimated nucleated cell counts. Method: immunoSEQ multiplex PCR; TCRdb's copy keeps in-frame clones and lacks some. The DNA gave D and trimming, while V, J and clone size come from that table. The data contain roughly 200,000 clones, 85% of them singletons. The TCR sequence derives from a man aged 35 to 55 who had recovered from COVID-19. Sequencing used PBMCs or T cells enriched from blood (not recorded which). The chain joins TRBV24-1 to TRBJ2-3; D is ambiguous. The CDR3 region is CATSDRPVDTQYF. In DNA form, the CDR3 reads TGTGCCACCAGTGATCGCCCAGTGGATACGCAGTATTTT.